This record covers a single T cell receptor (beta chain). Sequencing used immunoSEQ multiplex PCR; TCRdb keeps in-frame clones, though not all of them. The data show 90,000 to 100,000 clones, 86% seen once. The data derive from a study of blood T cell repertoires in COVID-19. In the study overall: The cDNA or gDNA used as material had been derived from T cells, B-cell-depleted T cells, or PBMCs.

The CDR3 length is 11 residues. Germline lookup yields CDR1 SGHKS and CDR2 YYEKEE (reference sequence). The V end was cut by 4 bases, the J end by 3 bases, with 4 bases between. This clonotype was sampled from an older man with acute or convalescent COVID-19. Sequencing was done on a sample of peripheral blood. This chain uses TRBV5-5 with TRBJ2-5; D uncertain. The DNA for the CDR3 is TGTGCCAGCAGCCCAGAAGAGACCCAGTACTTC. Encoded protein: CASSPEETQYF.